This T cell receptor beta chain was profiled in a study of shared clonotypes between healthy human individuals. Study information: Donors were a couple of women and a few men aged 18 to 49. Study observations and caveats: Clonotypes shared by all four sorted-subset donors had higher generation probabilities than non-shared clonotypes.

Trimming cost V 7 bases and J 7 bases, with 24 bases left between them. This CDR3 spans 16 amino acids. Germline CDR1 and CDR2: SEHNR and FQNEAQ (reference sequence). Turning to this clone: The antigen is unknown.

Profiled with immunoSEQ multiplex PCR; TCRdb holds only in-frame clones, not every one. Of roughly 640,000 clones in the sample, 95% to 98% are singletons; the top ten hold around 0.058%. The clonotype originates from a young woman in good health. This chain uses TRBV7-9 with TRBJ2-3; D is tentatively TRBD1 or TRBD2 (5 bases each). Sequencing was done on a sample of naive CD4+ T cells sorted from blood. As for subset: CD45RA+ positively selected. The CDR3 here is CASTSFSGTNLNTQYF. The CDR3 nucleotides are TGTGCCAGCACCTCCTTTTCCGGGACCAACCTTAATACGCAGTATTTT. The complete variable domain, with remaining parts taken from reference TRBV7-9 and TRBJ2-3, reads DTGVSQNPRHKITKRGQNVTFRCDPISEHNRLYWYRQTLGQGPEFLTYFQNEAQLEKSRLLSDRFSAERPKGSFSTLEIQRTEQGDSAMYLCASTSFSGTNLNTQYFGPGTRLTVL.